The 23 T cell receptor beta chains below come from one sample, sequenced in a study of human T cells and chemical hapten exposure (dated by TCRdb to the early 2020s). This sample's time point label indicates: pre-sensitization, week 0. This specimen's treatment or condition label, interpreted: therapeutic diphenylcyclopropenone sensitization with weekly scalp DPC. Receptors were amplified or captured by RACE. The run used a NextSeq 500. TCRdb redid the processing of the public reads, applying fastp at Q25 and MiXCR, and retained in-frame beta chains. Identical CDR3 protein sequences are pooled into one entry, listed with their most common genes and DNA. Counted in this sample were over 300,000 distinct CDR3 sequences; more than 4.5% of them appeared once. Roughly 2.6% of the sample comes from the top ten. Specimen: whole blood, collected in connection with sensitization to the hapten diphenylcyclopropenone (DPC). These receptors all come from a woman aged 45-59 years with alopecia areata. Some clones in this sample may be carry-over from other donors' samples.

Only a few counts were recorded for this clonotype. The chain joins TRBV15 to TRBJ1-6; D is perhaps TRBD1 (5 bases). With 5 bases removed from V and 3 bases from J, the gap between germline ends came to 20 bases. The CDR3 contains 18 residues. The germline V gene has CDR1 LNHNV and CDR2 YYDKDF (reference sequence). The CDR3 sequence: CATSGPTSLGDYNSPLHF. The CDR3 bases are TGTGCCACCAGCGGACCGACATCCCTGGGGGACTATAATTCACCCCTCCACTTT.

The sample holds a few counts of this clonotype. V is TRBV6-1 and J is TRBJ1-4, with D perhaps TRBD1 (6 bases). Germline V gene data show CDR1 as MNHNS and CDR2 as SASEGT. V lost 4 bases, J lost 8 bases, and 11 bases lay in between. This CDR3 region has 13 residues. The chain's CDR3 is CASSARTEEKLFF. For the CDR3, the DNA is TGTGCCAGCAGTGCCCGGACAGAGGAAAAACTGTTTTTT.

This clonotype was counted ten times or more. The chain has TRBV29-1 and TRBJ1-2; tentative D call: TRBD1 (5 bases). Germline V gene lookup returns CDR1 SQVTM and CDR2 ANQGSEA. The V end was cut by 0 bases, the J end by 12 bases, with 11 bases between. The CDR3 runs 11 residues. The CDR3 region has the DNA TGCAGCGTTGAAGATCGGCAGGGCGACACCTTC. Protein sequence: CSVEDRQGDTF.

This clonotype was recorded at least ten times. V gene TRBV3-1 combines with J gene TRBJ2-2; 10 bases match TRBD2. This CDR3 spans 15 amino acids. Trimming at V came to 6 bases and at J to 7 bases, leaving 8 bases not matched to a gene. From germline, CDR1 is LGHDT and CDR2 YNNKEL (reference sequence). The CDR3 protein is CASSPLAGEVGELFF. CDR3 DNA: TGTGCCAGCAGTCCGCTAGCGGGAGAGGTCGGGGAGCTGTTTTTT.

This chain joins TRBV29-1 and TRBJ2-1, with 8 bases aligning to TRBD2. Trimming took 8 bases from V and 10 from J; bases not matched to a gene: 13. CDR1 and CDR2 from the germline V gene are SQVTM and ANQGSEA. This CDR3 has 13 amino acids. CDR3 DNA sequence: TGCAGCTGCTGGACTAGCAGCGGAGGGGAGCAGTTCTTC. Residues: CSCWTSSGGEQFF.

V is TRBV27 and J is TRBJ2-1, with 11 bases lining up with TRBD2. This CDR3 spans 18 amino acids. CDR1 and CDR2 (germline): MNHEY, SMNVEV (reference sequence). After removal of 3 bases from V and 5 bases from J, the junction contained 12 bases not matched to a gene. CDR3 DNA sequence: TGTGCCAGCAGTTTTCCAAGAGTAGCGGGAGGGACGAACAATGAGCAGTTCTTC. Encoded protein: CASSFPRVAGGTNNEQFF.

This clonotype was found many times. The chain is built from TRBV20-1 and TRBJ2-1; 7 nucleotides agree with TRBD2. In germline, CDR1 is DFQATT, CDR2 SNEGSKA (reference sequence). After removal of 3 bases from V and 10 bases from J, the junction contained 21 bases not matched to a gene. There are 17 residues in the CDR3. CDR3 amino acids: CSASLPISNYAGEEQFF. For the CDR3, the DNA is TGCAGTGCTAGTCTCCCGATCAGTAATTACGCGGGGGAAGAGCAGTTCTTC.

The genes are TRBV5-4 and TRBJ2-1, with 10 bases identical to TRBD2. The CDR3 sequence is 15 residues long. Trimming at V came to 4 bases and at J to 5 bases, leaving 6 bases not matched to a gene. The germline V gene encodes CDR1 SGHNT and CDR2 YYREEE (reference sequence). The CDR3 sequence is CASSTASGSHNEQFF. The CDR3 region has the DNA TGTGCCAGCAGCACGGCTAGCGGGAGCCACAATGAGCAGTTCTTC.

This clonotype was counted a few times. The V gene is TRBV12-3 or TRBV12-4, the J gene TRBJ2-3; 11 nucleotides align to TRBD2. CDR3 length equals 15 residues. V trimming: 8 bases; J trimming: 2 bases; junction bases outside the gene matches: 6. Here the CDR3 DNA reads TGTGCCAGCGGCGTAGCGGGGGGGCCCACAGATACGCAGTATTTT. Translated: CASGVAGGPTDTQYF.

This clonotype has a count of ten or more. CDR3 nucleotide sequence: TGTGCCAGCAGTCCCCGGGCAGGGGGTGGTAATTCACCCCTCCACTTT. This sequence encodes CASSPRAGGGNSPLHF. The rearrangement uses TRBV6-5 and TRBJ1-6, with TRBD1 matching 7 bases. Germline-derived CDR1 and CDR2 are MNHEY and SVGAGI. The CDR3 covers 16 residues. Germline trimming cut 5 bases from V and 6 bases from J; bases unmatched to any gene: 10.

This clonotype occurred a few times. The chain combines TRBV20-1 with TRBJ1-1; 7 positions match TRBD1. The CDR3 sequence is 15 residues long. Germline lookup yields CDR1 DFQATT and CDR2 SNEGSKA (reference sequence). Unmatched junction bases numbered 9, after V lost 0 bases and J lost 5 bases. This CDR3 reads CSARDWRARGTEAFF. CDR3 nucleotide sequence: TGCAGTGCTAGAGATTGGCGGGCCAGGGGGACTGAAGCTTTCTTT.

This clonotype was counted between two and nine times. The chain has TRBV7-2 and TRBJ2-3; 9 nucleotides align to TRBD2. There are 19 residues in the CDR3. Germline CDR1 SGHTA, CDR2 FQGNSA. V shed 5 bases and J 1 base; nucleotides not matched to a gene: 16. As DNA, the CDR3 is TGTGCCAGCAGCACTAAGCGGGAGGAATGGGGTTTGGGCACAGATACGCAGTATTTT. Translated, it gives CASSTKREEWGLGTDTQYF.

This clonotype has a count of ten or more. This rearrangement joins TRBV9 to TRBJ1-2, with D maybe TRBD1 (6 bases). V was cut by 4 bases and J by 1 base, with 11 bases left in between. Germline values: CDR1 SGDLS, CDR2 YYNGEE. CDR3 length equals 14 residues. The CDR3 coding sequence is TGTGCCAGCAGCCTGTGGACAGATAACTATGGCTACACCTTC. It encodes CASSLWTDNYGYTF.

The sample holds many counts of this clonotype. The V call is TRBV9, the J call TRBJ2-3, with 7 bases aligning to TRBD2. V lost 0 bases, J lost 1 base, and 8 bases stayed unmatched. Germline CDR1 and CDR2: SGDLS and YYNGEE. This CDR3 comprises 17 residues. Written as DNA, the CDR3 is TGTGCCAGCAGCGTAGTAAGCGGGGACGTGGGCACAGATACGCAGTATTTT. This translates into CASSVVSGDVGTDTQYF.

This clonotype was seen a few times. The gene calls are TRBV5-1 and TRBJ2-7; D could derive from TRBD1 or TRBD2 (5 bases each). The V end lost 4 bases, the J end lost 4 bases, and 15 bases lay between the germline ends. Germline lookup yields CDR1 SGHRS and CDR2 YFSETQ. This CDR3 contains 14 residues. Here the CDR3 DNA reads TGCGCCAGCAGCCCCGTCGAGGGGACGTACGAGCAGTACTTC. Residues: CASSPVEGTYEQYF.

This clonotype has just a few counts. The genes are TRBV7-9 and TRBJ1-2, with 10 nucleotides matching TRBD1. CDR3 length: 15 residues. Germline V gives CDR1 SEHNR, CDR2 FQNEAQ (reference sequence). V lost 6 bases to trimming and J lost 4 bases; unmatched junction nucleotides: 8. The CDR3, as DNA: TGTGCCAGCAGTTCCTTCGGACAGGGGGTCTATGGCTACACCTTC. Protein product: CASSSFGQGVYGYTF.

This chain uses TRBV29-1 with TRBJ2-5; D is possibly TRBD2 (5 bases). Germline-derived CDR1 and CDR2 are SQVTM and ANQGSEA. The CDR3 loop spans 12 amino acids. V was clipped by 7 bases and J by 2 bases, with 11 bases between them. The CDR3 spells CSGSAAQETQYF. In nucleotides, the CDR3 is TGCAGCGGCTCAGCGGCGCAAGAGACCCAGTACTTC.

This clonotype has at least ten counts. The chain joins TRBV7-6 to TRBJ2-1; 8 bases are shared with TRBD1. This CDR3 region has 14 residues. V was pared by 4 bases and J by 10 bases, with 9 bases of the junction left unmatched. Germline V gives CDR1 SGHVS, CDR2 FNYEAQ. The DNA for the CDR3 is TGTGCCAGCAGCTCTGACAGGGGTCTCGTCGAGCAGTTCTTC. Amino acids: CASSSDRGLVEQFF.

This clonotype was found a few times. The chain employs TRBV9 and TRBJ2-3; 8 bases match TRBD1. This CDR3 spans 16 amino acids. CDR1 is SGDLS, CDR2 YYNGEE, per germline. J lost 3 bases, V lost 0 bases, and 6 bases had no gene match. The CDR3 protein is CASSVEAGGLTDTQYF. Here the CDR3 DNA reads TGTGCCAGCAGCGTAGAGGCAGGGGGCTTGACAGATACGCAGTATTTT.

The rearrangement links TRBV12-3 or TRBV12-4 to TRBJ2-4; maybe TRBD1 (7 bases). V dropped 2 bases and J dropped 7 bases, with 15 bases sitting between them. The CDR3 runs to 15 residues. The CDR3 DNA sequence: TGTGCCAGCAGTTTATCAGGGGGAGGTTTGAACATTCAGTACTTC. Its translation is CASSLSGGGLNIQYF.

Many counts were recorded for this clonotype. The gene calls are TRBV7-9 and TRBJ1-4; D is unresolved. This CDR3 spans 14 amino acids. Trimming shortened V by 1 base and J by 8 bases, and 11 bases separated the two germline ends. Germline V gene sequence: CDR1 SEHNR, CDR2 FQNEAQ (reference sequence). The CDR3 is CASSLEGSGEKLFF. CDR3 DNA: TGTGCCAGCAGCTTAGAAGGGAGTGGAGAAAAACTGTTTTTT.

Many counts were recorded for this clonotype. This rearrangement joins TRBV27 to TRBJ2-7; D remains ambiguous. Germline lookup yields CDR1 MNHEY and CDR2 SMNVEV (reference sequence). The length of the CDR3 is 14 residues. The ends were cut back, 7 bases at V and 5 bases at J, with 18 bases in the middle. The CDR3 here is CASTRAGPAHEQYF. The CDR3 coding sequence is TGTGCCAGCACACGAGCCGGCCCTGCCCACGAGCAGTACTTC.

This clonotype showed up just a few times. The chain combines TRBV29-1 with TRBJ1-2; 10 positions match TRBD1. V was clipped by 5 bases and J by 4 bases; unmatched bases: 10. There are 15 residues in the CDR3. Germline CDR1 SQVTM, CDR2 ANQGSEA. The CDR3 loop is CSVPGQGRETYGYTF. The CDR3 DNA follows: TGCAGCGTTCCGGGACAGGGGAGGGAAACCTATGGCTACACCTTC.